What follows are 17 T cell receptor beta chains derived from one specimen sequenced in a study of shared clonotypes between healthy human individuals. Method: immunoSEQ multiplex PCR; TCRdb's copy keeps in-frame clones and lacks some. The sample consists of approximately 2,000,000 clones, around 92% of them appearing once. Sequenced sample: naive CD4+ T cells from PBMCs. As for subset: CD45RA+ positively selected. The origin of the receptors is a young man in good health. Some clones in this sample may be carry-over from other donors' samples.

The chain employs TRBV2 and TRBJ2-3; 9 nucleotides line up with TRBD1. CDR1 and CDR2 (germline): SNHLY, FYNNEI. The V and J ends lost 8 bases and 5 bases, in that order; junction bases with no gene match: 5. The CDR3 is 13 residues long. CDR3 region: CASLTGGLDTQYF. The CDR3 DNA follows: TGTGCCAGCTTGACAGGGGGTCTAGATACGCAGTATTTT.

This clone was recorded only once. V and J are TRBV11-2 and TRBJ1-4; D is possibly TRBD1 (5 bases). The V end lost 0 bases, the J end lost 0 bases, and 14 bases lay between the germline ends. The CDR3 consists of 18 residues. Germline V gives CDR1 SGHAT, CDR2 FQNNGV. CDR3 amino acids: CASSLDRRGVATNEKLFF. DNA of the CDR3: TGTGCCAGCAGCTTAGATCGAAGGGGAGTTGCAACTAATGAAAAACTGTTTTTT.

This chain links TRBV5-4 with TRBJ2-1; D gene unclear. V dropped 4 bases and J dropped 6 bases, with 8 bases sitting between them. Per the germline V gene, CDR1 is SGHNT and CDR2 is YYREEE (reference sequence). The CDR3 is 12 amino acids. CDR3 loop: CASSQTSNEQFF. CDR3 bases: TGTGCCAGCAGCCAGACCTCCAATGAGCAGTTCTTC.

V and J are TRBV5-1 and TRBJ1-2; D unresolved. The CDR3 has 13 residues. V lost 0 bases and J lost 4, with 7 bases in between. The germline gives CDR1 SGHRS, CDR2 YFSETQ. The CDR3 protein is CASSLAVGYGYTF. The CDR3 DNA reads TGCGCCAGCAGCTTGGCCGTAGGCTATGGCTACACCTTC.

This chain connects TRBV7-2 to TRBJ2-3; D is undetermined. Trimming stripped 5 bases from V and 0 bases from J, with 12 bases between. Germline V gives CDR1 SGHTA, CDR2 FQGNSA. This CDR3 region has 15 residues. CDR3 region: CASSPLGPSTDTQYF. The DNA for the CDR3 is TGTGCCAGCAGCCCACTGGGTCCTAGCACAGATACGCAGTATTTT.

This chain uses TRBV30 with TRBJ1-1, with TRBD1 as a possible D gene (5 bases). The ends were cut back, 5 bases at V and 5 bases at J, with 15 bases in the middle. Germline V gene data show CDR1 as GTSNPN and CDR2 as SVGIG (reference sequence). The length of the CDR3 is 13 residues. The CDR3 sequence is CAWAGPPGTEAFF. CDR3 in DNA: TGTGCCTGGGCAGGGCCACCCGGAACTGAAGCTTTCTTT.

The chain links TRBV7-2 to TRBJ2-2, with 7 bases matching TRBD1. The CDR3 runs 15 residues. Germline trimming cut 1 base from V and 6 bases from J; bases unmatched to any gene: 5. In germline, CDR1 is SGHTA, CDR2 FQGNSA. CDR3 nucleotide sequence: TGTGCCAGCAGCTTAGAGGGGGCGATTCCCGGGGAGCTGTTTTTT. This sequence encodes CASSLEGAIPGELFF.

The CDR3 sequence: CASSLVVAEETQYF. CDR3 bases: TGTGCCAGCAGCTTGGTGGTAGCGGAAGAGACCCAGTACTTC. This chain links TRBV5-4 with TRBJ2-5; TRBD2 is a possible D gene (6 bases). The length of the CDR3 is 14 residues. Germline CDR1 and CDR2: SGHNT and YYREEE (reference sequence). V was clipped by 0 bases and J by 3 bases, with 9 bases between them.

The chain employs TRBV28 and TRBJ1-1; the match to TRBD1 covers 7 bases. V dropped 6 bases and J dropped 7; count of bases not matched to a gene: 8. In germline, CDR1 is MDHEN, CDR2 SYDVKM. The CDR3 spans 13 residues. CDR3 in amino acids: CASSRDRLGEAFF. The DNA of the CDR3 is TGTGCCAGCAGCAGGGACAGACTGGGTGAAGCTTTCTTT.

The rearrangement joins TRBV28 to TRBJ2-5; maybe TRBD2 (5 bases). The CDR3 contains 13 residues. V lost 10 bases and J 7 bases, leaving 19 bases between the germline ends. Per germline, CDR1 MDHEN and CDR2 SYDVKM. The CDR3 loop reads CAISGSLRGTQYF. CDR3 nucleotide sequence: TGTGCCATCTCGGGGTCGCTCCGCGGGACCCAGTACTTC.

This clone was counted a single time. The chain has TRBV19 and TRBJ2-1; 8 positions agree with TRBD2. Trimming at V came to 6 bases and at J to 4 bases, leaving 11 bases not matched to a gene. Germline lookup yields CDR1 LNHDA and CDR2 SQIVND (reference sequence). The CDR3 covers 16 residues. This CDR3 reads CASSSTIAGRYNEQFF. The CDR3 DNA reads TGTGCCAGTAGCTCGACCATAGCGGGACGATACAATGAGCAGTTCTTC.

The chain employs TRBV30 and TRBJ2-7; D may be TRBD1 or TRBD2 (6 bases each). Germline CDR1 reads GTSNPN; CDR2 reads SVGIG (reference sequence). This CDR3 has 12 amino acids. Trimming stripped 5 bases from V and 3 bases from J, with 11 bases between. The CDR3 nucleotides read TGTGCCTGGTTACAGGGAGGCTACGAGCAGTACTTC. Protein sequence: CAWLQGGYEQYF.

The V call is TRBV7-3, the J call TRBJ1-3, with 11 bases lining up with TRBD1. CDR3 length: 16 amino acids. Germline trimming cut 4 bases from V and 4 bases from J; bases unmatched to any gene: 6. The V gene's germline CDR1 is SGHTA and CDR2 FQGTGA. The chain's CDR3 is CASSSGQGASGNTIYF. The CDR3 coding sequence is TGTGCCAGCAGCTCCGGACAGGGGGCATCAGGAAACACCATATATTTT.

Notes on this clone: Other DNA sequences in the sample encode the same CDR3. The rearrangement uses TRBV28 and TRBJ2-1; 7 bases are shared with TRBD2. Germline V gene lookup returns CDR1 MDHEN and CDR2 SYDVKM. V dropped 4 bases and J dropped 0; count of bases not matched to a gene: 6. This CDR3 has 16 residues. Here the CDR3 reads CASSSPAGSSYNEQFF. In DNA, the CDR3 is TGTGCCAGCAGTTCACCAGCGGGGAGCTCCTACAATGAGCAGTTCTTC.

The V call is TRBV28, the J call TRBJ2-7, with unresolved D. Deletions cut 6 bases from V and 4 bases from J, with 19 bases between. Per the germline V gene, CDR1 is MDHEN and CDR2 is SYDVKM. The CDR3 extends over 15 amino acids. DNA of the CDR3: TGTGCCAGCAGCCAACCGGCCCGACTCGTATACGAGCAGTACTTC. It is translated as CASSQPARLVYEQYF.

About this clone: One end of the junction is discordant with germline, which a read error may explain. The rearrangement uses TRBV5-5 and TRBJ2-7, with D maybe TRBD2 (6 bases). In germline, CDR1 is SGHKS, CDR2 YYEKEE (reference sequence). The CDR3 runs to 15 residues. This chain's CDR3 is CASSLAAGMAYEQYF. CDR3 DNA: TGTGCCAGCAGCTTGGCTGCGGGGATGGCCTACGAACAGTACTTC.

The chain links TRBV19 to TRBJ2-2, with 8 bases lining up with TRBD1. The germline V gene encodes CDR1 LNHDA and CDR2 SQIVND (reference sequence). This CDR3 is 17 amino acids long. J was trimmed by 4 bases and V by 4 bases; bases with no gene match: 11. CDR3 residues: CASSTLPRTGPTGELFF. As DNA, the CDR3 is TGTGCCAGTAGTACGCTACCCCGGACAGGGCCCACCGGGGAGCTGTTTTTT.